The source of this T cell receptor beta chain is a study of T cells after yellow fever vaccination. Study-wide results and limits: By day 5 rather than day 15, the secondary response had peaked, though it was weaker.

The authors made TCR cDNA by 5'RACE template switching, adding a universal primer site and UMIs. MiXCR was run by TCRdb on the 5' RACE reads, yielding one entry per CDR3 protein. The sample lists 250,000 to 350,000 distinct CDR3 sequences, 7.5% to 9% occurring once. This clonotype came up a few times. No antigen is known for it. Germline V gives CDR1 SQVTM, CDR2 ANQGSEA. Deletions cut 4 bases from V and 4 bases from J, with 8 bases between. The CDR3 is 12 residues long. The V gene is TRBV29-1, the J gene TRBJ1-5; D may be TRBD1 (6 bases). The material was CD4+ T cells sorted from PBMCs, obtained 5 days after the yellow fever booster vaccination. This receptor was taken from a man aged 18 to 29 who received the YFV17D yellow fever vaccine. CDR3: CSVGDNNQPQHF. The CDR3 DNA sequence: TGCAGCGTTGGGGACAATAATCAGCCCCAGCATTTT.